The rows below give T cell receptor beta chains drawn from one sample of a study of CD8+CD57+ T cells in acquired aplastic anemia. TCRdb reanalysed the reads using MiXCR and keeps one entry per CDR3 protein. The sample lists hundreds of thousands of distinct CDR3 sequences, around 82% occurring once. The sample was sorted CD4+, CD8+, or CD8+CD57+ T cells (not recorded which) from PBMCs. These receptors came from a human donor with aplastic anemia. Both conserved end residues are part of each CDR3. Fields, in order: CDR3 DNA, CDR3 protein, D gene, V gene, J gene, clone size. A D gene is named only where the DNA matches it firmly. Rows may omit the clone size; those that give it use once, few, many or a size class.

TGTACCAGCGGGGAGGGAGGTACCGATACGCAGTATTTT	CTSGEGGTDTQYF	TRBD2	TRBV2	TRBJ2-3	.
TGTGCCAGCAGCGGAGAAGTGGACCCTAAGGATGGCTATTTT	CASSGEVDPKDGYF	.	TRBV9	TRBJ1-5	.
TGTGCCAGCAGCTTTGGAGCGGGGGGACTTGAGCAGTTCTTC	CASSFGAGGLEQFF	TRBD2	TRBV15	TRBJ2-1	.
TGCGCCAGCAGCCTAGCGGGACGTACCGAAACTTACTTT	CASSLAGRTETYF	.	TRBV7-8	TRBJ1-1	.
TGTGCCAGCAGCGTTGCGGGAATCCACGATACGCAGTTC	CASSVAGIHDTQF	.	TRBV7-2	TRBJ2-1	.
TGTGCCAGCAGCTTAGTCCTGGAGGAACTATGGACGCACTATTTT	CASSLVLEELWTHYF	.	TRBV7-9	TRBJ2-3	.
TGTGCCAGCAGGGACCGGGACACCGATACGCTGTATTTT	CASRDRDTDTLYF	.	TRBV2	TRBJ2-2	.
TGTGCCAGCAGCGTAGGGGTTTCGAGTAATCCGCCCCAGCATTTT	CASSVGVSSNPPQHF	.	TRBV7-9	TRBJ1-5	.
TGTGCCAGCGAAGATGGGGGGATCCATGAGCAGTTCTTC	CASEDGGIHEQFF	.	TRBV6-1	TRBJ2-1	.
TGCGCCAGCAGCTTGGACAGGGGTACTAATTCACCCCTCCACTTT	CASSLDRGTNSPLHF	TRBD1	TRBV5-1	TRBJ1-6	once
TGTGCCACCAGTGATACGGGGACAGGGTTCACAGATACGCAGTATTTT	CATSDTGTGFTDTQYF	TRBD1	TRBV24-1	TRBJ2-3	.
TGTGCCAGCAGCTTAGCATCTCGCCGGGGTACTGAAGCTTTT	CASSLASRRGTEAF	.	TRBV7-8	TRBJ2-3	.
TGTGCCAGCAGCCCCGGGAGAAGCGGGGGAGTTGGGGAGCTGTTTTTT	CASSPGRSGGVGELFF	TRBD2	TRBV7-8	TRBJ2-2	.
TGTGCCAGCAGTGAAGGGTCAGTCACGCAGCAGTTCTTC	CASSEGSVTQQFF	.	TRBV9	TRBJ2-1	.
TGTGCCAGCAGCTTAGTCGAGACAGGGTACTTC	CASSLVETGYF	.	TRBV11-2	TRBJ2-5	.